This TCR beta chain was identified during a study of blood T cell repertoires in COVID-19. This clone has just a few counts. Participant ages covered roughly 18 to 89 years across 20 to 30 US areas. Generated by immunoSEQ multiplex PCR, the TCRdb table keeps only in-frame clones and is missing some. The table has a few hundred thousand clones, around 89% seen once. The V and J ends lost 5 bases and 5 bases respectively, with 19 bases between them. CDR3 length: 16 amino acids. Germline V gene sequence: CDR1 SEHNR, CDR2 FQNEAQ (reference sequence). The genes are TRBV7-9 and TRBJ1-5; perhaps TRBD1 as D (5 bases). The sample comprised PBMCs or T cells enriched from blood (not recorded which). The TCR originated in a woman under 30 with acute COVID-19. The CDR3 loop reads CASSQTRTGGDQPQHF. The DNA for the CDR3 is TGTGCCAGCAGCCAGACCCGAACAGGTGGGGATCAGCCCCAGCATTTT.